A selection of T cell receptor beta chains follows, all from one sample in a study of blood T cell repertoires in COVID-19. Sequencing used immunoSEQ multiplex PCR; TCRdb keeps in-frame clones, though not all of them. The sample yields approximately 310,000 clones, about 89% seen once. Sequenced material: peripheral blood. The receptors stem from a woman aged 50 to 60 who had recovered from COVID-19. Each CDR3 is given with its conserved first and last residue. The D gene is left open where the match is weak. Clone size is stated in some rows and not others, as once, few, many or a class when expanded.

CDR3: CASSMGRGRSNQPQHF
DNA: TGTGCCAGTAGTATGGGCAGGGGCCGTAGCAATCAGCCCCAGCATTTT
J: TRBJ1-5
V: TRBV19
size: -
D: -

CDR3: CASRSGQGLGYGYTF
DNA: TGTGCCAGCAGGAGCGGACAGGGTCTAGGCTATGGCTACACCTTC
J: TRBJ1-2
V: TRBV28
size: -
D: TRBD1

CDR3: CASRRAYEQYF
DNA: TGTGCCAGCAGGAGAGCCTACGAGCAGTACTTC
J: TRBJ2-7
V: TRBV12-3/TRBV12-4
size: -
D: -

CDR3: CASSLGGASSGNTIYF
DNA: TGTGCCAGCAGCTTGGGCGGAGCCAGCTCTGGAAACACCATATATTTT
J: TRBJ1-3
V: TRBV5-4
size: -
D: -

CDR3: CASNPQGRANYGYTF
DNA: TGTGCCAGCAACCCACAGGGAAGAGCTAACTATGGCTACACCTTC
J: TRBJ1-2
V: TRBV6-2/TRBV6-3
size: -
D: -

CDR3: CASSPAGRRYEQYF
DNA: TGTGCCAGCAGCCCAGCGGGACGCCGGTACGAGCAGTACTTC
J: TRBJ2-7
V: TRBV27
size: -
D: TRBD2

CDR3: CASSPLAPPNEQFF
DNA: TGTGCCAGCAGTCCCCTCGCGCCTCCTAATGAGCAGTTCTTC
J: TRBJ2-1
V: TRBV28
size: once
D: -

CDR3: CASSSTGTGGSYGYTF
DNA: TGTGCCAGCAGCTCCACCGGGACAGGGGGTTCGTATGGCTACACCTTC
J: TRBJ1-2
V: TRBV7-8
size: -
D: TRBD1

CDR3: CASTSGGSTEAFF
DNA: TGTGCCAGCACCTCGGGGGGGTCCACTGAAGCTTTCTTT
J: TRBJ1-1
V: TRBV12-3/TRBV12-4
size: -
D: -

CDR3: CASSQQGTLSEKLFF
DNA: TGCGCCAGCAGCCAGCAAGGGACATTAAGTGAAAAACTGTTTTTT
J: TRBJ1-4
V: TRBV4-3
size: -
D: -

CDR3: CASSLEQTGPNTEAFF
DNA: TGCGCCAGCAGCTTGGAACAGACAGGGCCGAACACTGAAGCTTTCTTT
J: TRBJ1-1
V: TRBV5-1
size: -
D: TRBD1

CDR3: CASSYSVGPTNEKLFF
DNA: TGTGCCAGCAGTTACTCTGTGGGCCCGACTAATGAAAAACTGTTTTTT
J: TRBJ1-4
V: TRBV6-5
size: -
D: -

CDR3: CASSPRPNRGPTEAFF
DNA: TGTGCCAGCTCACCAAGACCTAACAGGGGGCCCACTGAAGCTTTCTTT
J: TRBJ1-1
V: TRBV18
size: -
D: TRBD1

CDR3: CASSLSGSLYEQYF
DNA: TGTGCCAGCAGTCTTAGCGGGAGTCTATACGAGCAGTACTTC
J: TRBJ2-7
V: TRBV6-2/TRBV6-3
size: -
D: TRBD2

CDR3: CASSLPSGGETQYF
DNA: TGTGCCAGCAGCTTACCCAGTGGAGGAGAGACCCAGTACTTC
J: TRBJ2-5
V: TRBV7-2
size: -
D: -

CDR3: CASSLRGVMNTEAFF
DNA: TGTGCCAGCAGCTTGAGGGGTGTTATGAACACTGAAGCTTTCTTT
J: TRBJ1-1
V: TRBV5-6
size: -
D: -

CDR3: CATSDWVTGVNQPQHF
DNA: TGTGCCACCAGTGATTGGGTGACAGGGGTCAATCAGCCCCAGCATTTT
J: TRBJ1-5
V: TRBV24-1
size: -
D: TRBD1

CDR3: CASSFNQGYGYTF
DNA: TGTGCCAGCAGCTTTAACCAGGGCTATGGCTACACCTTC
J: TRBJ1-2
V: TRBV7-9
size: -
D: -

CDR3: CASTTMTGKSYEQYF
DNA: TGTGCCAGCACCACGATGACAGGGAAGTCCTACGAGCAGTACTTC
J: TRBJ2-7
V: TRBV28
size: -
D: TRBD1

CDR3: CAWRTSGSPLSAYNEQFF
DNA: TGTGCCTGGAGGACTAGCGGGAGTCCTCTATCGGCCTACAATGAGCAGTTCTTC
J: TRBJ2-1
V: TRBV30
size: -
D: TRBD2

CDR3: CASSPGTGNSPLHF
DNA: TGTGCCAGCAGTCCCGGGACAGGGAATTCACCCCTCCACTTT
J: TRBJ1-6
V: TRBV6-2/TRBV6-3
size: -
D: TRBD1

CDR3: CASRGGSNQPQHF
DNA: TGTGCCAGCAGGGGGGGTAGCAATCAGCCCCAGCATTTT
J: TRBJ1-5
V: TRBV6-5
size: -
D: -